This T cell receptor beta chain appears in the sequencing data of a study of blood T cell repertoires in COVID-19. Background on the study: The United States, Italy and Spain supplied acute and convalescent COVID-19 samples. Sources were T cells, B-cell-depleted T cells, or PBMCs; the material itself was cDNA or gDNA.

Original data processing: Estimates of nucleated cell counts were drawn from the amplification of reference gene primers. The repertoire was sequenced with immunoSEQ multiplex PCR; TCRdb's copy has only in-frame clones and lacks some. The DNA was the basis for D and trimming; V, J and clone size are from that table. This table has about 140,000 clones, around 80% appearing once. Germline values: CDR1 MNHEY, CDR2 SVGAGI. The CDR3 is 15 residues long. Trimming removed 6 bases at V and 5 bases at J, with 19 bases between. This rearrangement joins TRBV6-5 to TRBJ2-5, with a tentative D call TRBD1 (7 bases). The sample comprised peripheral blood. The source of this sequence is a man older than 75 with acute or convalescent COVID-19. The CDR3 protein is CASREGARLRETQYF. CDR3 in DNA: TGTGCCAGCAGGGAGGGGGCGCGTTTACGGGAGACCCAGTACTTC.